One sample yielded the 5 T cell receptor beta chains listed below, sequenced in a study of tumor and adjacent non-tumor tissue in lung cancer. A modified ARM-PCR protocol with three rounds of nested PCR amplified TCRbeta. A single record per CDR3 protein comes from TCRdb applying MiXCR to the multiplex PCR reads. The sample comprises 100,000 or so distinct CDR3 sequences, about 80% of which are singletons, and less than 40% rests with the top ten. The template was RNA from unsorted bulk tissue. More than 3 cm separated this lung sample from the edge of the tumor. Sequencing was carried out using distant non-tumor lung tissue. The receptors shown here come from a man aged 60 to 75 with small cell lung cancer.

About this clonotype itself: The CDR3 does not end in the conserved phenylalanine or tryptophan, so this is likely a read error. J is TRBJ2-1 and V is TRBV12-3 or TRBV12-4; tentatively, D is TRBD2 (5 bases). This CDR3 region has 15 residues. Between the trimmed V and J ends, which lost 8 bases and 3 bases, there was a span of 17 bases. CDR3 loop: CASGHTSSYYNEQFL. The CDR3 DNA sequence: TGTGCCAGCGGCCATACTAGTTCTTACTACAATGAGCAGTTCTTG.

This chain joins TRBV11-2 and TRBJ2-3; D not certain. The germline gives CDR1 SGHAT, CDR2 FQNNGV. Trimming removed 5 bases from V and 6 bases from J, with 15 bases in between. This CDR3 contains 14 residues. CDR3 in amino acids: CASSPFVPTDTQYF. DNA of the CDR3: TGTGCCAGCAGCCCTTTTGTCCCCACTGATACGCAGTATTTT.

The chain recombines TRBV11-2 with TRBJ2-4; D possibly corresponds to TRBD1 (6 bases). V was shortened by 10 bases and J by 0 bases, with 25 bases between the two germline ends. The CDR3 is 18 amino acids. Looked up from germline, CDR1 is SGHAT and CDR2 is FQNNGV. CDR3 amino acids: CANSLGMGHGVAKNIQYF. The CDR3 DNA follows: TGTGCCAACAGTTTGGGGATGGGACATGGGGTAGCCAAAAACATTCAGTACTTC.

In this sample, this clonotype turned up a few times. One junction end disagrees with the germline gene, perhaps due to a read error. The chain links TRBV11-1 to TRBJ1-1; D remains unclear. Looked up from germline, CDR1 is SGHAT and CDR2 is FQDESV (reference sequence). The CDR3 sequence is 13 residues long. CDR3 nucleotide sequence: TGTGCTAGCAGCTCGGAGGGAAACACTGAAACTTTCTTT. It translates to CASSSEGNTETFF.

Of note for this clonotype: Its ends do not fully match the called genes, so a read error is possible. The V gene is TRBV11-1, the J gene TRBJ2-5; D is unclear. In germline, CDR1 is SGHAT, CDR2 FQDESV (reference sequence). The CDR3 contains 13 residues. The CDR3 region has the DNA TGTGCCAGCAGCTTACAACTCCAAGAGACTCAGTGCTTC. The encoded protein is CASSLQLQETQCF. The full variable domain, with the rest looked up from reference TRBV11-1 and TRBJ2-5, is EAEVAQSPRYKITEKSQAVAFWCDPISGHATLYWYRQILGQGPELLVQFQDESVVDDSQLPKDRFSAERLKGVDSTLKIQPAELGDSAMYLCASSLQLQETQCFGPGTRLLVL.